This TCR beta chain is drawn from a study of PD-1 blockade in classical Hodgkin lymphoma. In the study overall: Intravenous infusions of nivolumab 3 mg/kg reached patients every 2 weeks. Study results and caveats: Complete responders possessed baseline diversity comparable to newly diagnosed patients. The CD4+ diversity rise by C4D1 was clearest in complete responders.

Relapse after autologous stem cell transplantation occurred in every patient, and brentuximab vedotin exposure varied. Germline values: CDR1 SNHLY, CDR2 FYNNEI. Trimming took 6 bases from V and 4 from J, leaving 13 bases between them. The length of the CDR3 is 13 residues. Assay: immunoSEQ multiplex PCR; the TCRdb copy retains only in-frame clones and omits some. Of about 94,000 clones in the sample, approximately 92% are singletons; the top ten hold about 10%. Comment on this clone: Its cognate antigen is unknown.

V is TRBV2 and J is TRBJ2-7; a possible D gene is TRBD1 (6 bases). This receptor was taken from a human donor with classical Hodgkin lymphoma. Material: peripheral blood mononuclear cells (PBMCs), obtained before the second cycle of nivolumab. In DNA form, the CDR3 reads TGTGCCAGCAGGGAATCAGGGGAATACGAGCAGTACTTC. It specifies CASRESGEYEQYF.